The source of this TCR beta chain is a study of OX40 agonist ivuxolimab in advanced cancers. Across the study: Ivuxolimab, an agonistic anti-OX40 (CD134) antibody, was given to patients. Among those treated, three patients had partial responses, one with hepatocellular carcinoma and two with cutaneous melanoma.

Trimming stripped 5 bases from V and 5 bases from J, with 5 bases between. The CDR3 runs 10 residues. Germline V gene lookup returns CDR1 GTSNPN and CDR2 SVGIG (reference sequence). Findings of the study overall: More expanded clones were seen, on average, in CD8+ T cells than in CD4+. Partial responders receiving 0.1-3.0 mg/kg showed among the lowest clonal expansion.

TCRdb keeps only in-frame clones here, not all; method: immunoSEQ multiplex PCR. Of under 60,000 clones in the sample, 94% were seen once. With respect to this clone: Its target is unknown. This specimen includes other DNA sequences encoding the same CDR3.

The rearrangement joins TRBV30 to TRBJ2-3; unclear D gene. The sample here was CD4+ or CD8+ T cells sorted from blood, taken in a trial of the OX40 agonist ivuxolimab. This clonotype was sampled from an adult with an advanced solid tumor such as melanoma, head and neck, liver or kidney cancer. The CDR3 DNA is TGTGCCTGGGGGTTAGATACGCAGTATTTT. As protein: CAWGLDTQYF.